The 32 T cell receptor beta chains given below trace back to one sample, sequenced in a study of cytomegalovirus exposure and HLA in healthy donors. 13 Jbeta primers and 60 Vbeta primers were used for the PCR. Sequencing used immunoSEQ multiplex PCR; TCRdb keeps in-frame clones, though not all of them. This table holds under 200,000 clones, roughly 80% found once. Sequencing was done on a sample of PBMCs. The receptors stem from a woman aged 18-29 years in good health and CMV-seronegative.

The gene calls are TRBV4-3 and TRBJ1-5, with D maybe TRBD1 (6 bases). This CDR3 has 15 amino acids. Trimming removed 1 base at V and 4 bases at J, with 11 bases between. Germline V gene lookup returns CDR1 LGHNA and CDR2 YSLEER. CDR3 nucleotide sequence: TGCGCCAGCAGCCAAGGTCAGGGGATAAATCAGCCCCAGCATTTT. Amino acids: CASSQGQGINQPQHF.

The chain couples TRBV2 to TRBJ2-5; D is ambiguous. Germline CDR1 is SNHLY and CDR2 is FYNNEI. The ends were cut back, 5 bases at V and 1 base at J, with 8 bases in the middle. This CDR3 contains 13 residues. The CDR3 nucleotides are TGTGCCAGCAGTCGTTCAGTCCAAGAGACCCAGTACTTC. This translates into CASSRSVQETQYF.

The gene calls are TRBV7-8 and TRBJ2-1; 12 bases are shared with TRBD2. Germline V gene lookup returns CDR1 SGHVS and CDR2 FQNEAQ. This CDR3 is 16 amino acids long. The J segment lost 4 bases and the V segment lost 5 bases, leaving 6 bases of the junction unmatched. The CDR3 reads CASSTRTSGVYNEQFF. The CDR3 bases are TGTGCCAGCAGCACCCGGACTAGCGGGGTTTACAATGAGCAGTTCTTC.

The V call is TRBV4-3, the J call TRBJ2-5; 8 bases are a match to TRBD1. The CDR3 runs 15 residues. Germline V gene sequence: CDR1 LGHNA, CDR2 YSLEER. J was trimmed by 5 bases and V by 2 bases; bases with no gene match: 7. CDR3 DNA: TGCGCCAGCAGCCAACAGGACAGGGTTCAGGAGACCCAGTACTTC. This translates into CASSQQDRVQETQYF.

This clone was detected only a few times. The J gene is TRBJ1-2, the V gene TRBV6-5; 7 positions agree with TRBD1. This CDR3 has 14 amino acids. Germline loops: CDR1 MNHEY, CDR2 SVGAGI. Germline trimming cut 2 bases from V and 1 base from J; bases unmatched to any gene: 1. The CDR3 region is CASSYRQGNYGYTF. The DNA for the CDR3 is TGTGCCAGCAGTTACCGACAGGGTAACTATGGCTACACCTTC.

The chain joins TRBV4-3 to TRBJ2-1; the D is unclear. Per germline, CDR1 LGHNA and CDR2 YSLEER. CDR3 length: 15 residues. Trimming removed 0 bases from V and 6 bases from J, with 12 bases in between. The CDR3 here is CASSQDWLDFNEQFF. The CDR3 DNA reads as TGCGCCAGCAGCCAAGATTGGCTAGATTTCAATGAGCAGTTCTTC.

The CDR3 loop is CARKGALGEQYF. CDR3 coding DNA: TGTGCCCGCAAGGGGGCCTTGGGCGAGCAGTACTTC. V gene TRBV30 combines with J gene TRBJ2-7; the match to TRBD1 covers 7 bases. Germline trimming cut 8 bases from V and 6 bases from J; bases unmatched to any gene: 10. The CDR3 length is 12 residues. Germline values: CDR1 GTSNPN, CDR2 SVGIG (reference sequence).

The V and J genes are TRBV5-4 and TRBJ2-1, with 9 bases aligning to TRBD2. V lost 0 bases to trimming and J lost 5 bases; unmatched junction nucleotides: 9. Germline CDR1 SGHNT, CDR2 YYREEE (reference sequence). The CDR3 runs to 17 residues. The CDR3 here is CASSLAWGGRVDNEQFF. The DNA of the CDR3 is TGTGCCAGCAGCTTGGCCTGGGGCGGGAGGGTCGACAATGAGCAGTTCTTC.

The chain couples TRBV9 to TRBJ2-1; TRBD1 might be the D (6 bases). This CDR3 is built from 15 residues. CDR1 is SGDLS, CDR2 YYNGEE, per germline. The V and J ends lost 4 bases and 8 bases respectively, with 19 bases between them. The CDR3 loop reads CASSYRADRLDEQFF. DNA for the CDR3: TGTGCCAGCAGCTACCGGGCCGACAGGCTCGATGAGCAGTTCTTC.

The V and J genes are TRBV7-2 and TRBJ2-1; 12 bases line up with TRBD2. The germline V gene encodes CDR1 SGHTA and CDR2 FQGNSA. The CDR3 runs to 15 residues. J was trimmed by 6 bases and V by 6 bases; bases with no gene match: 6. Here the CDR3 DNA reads TGTGCCAGCAGTCTTGGGACTAGCGGGTTCAATGAGCAGTTCTTC. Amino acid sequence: CASSLGTSGFNEQFF. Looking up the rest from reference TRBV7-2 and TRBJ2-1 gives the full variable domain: GAGVSQSPSNKVTEKGKDVELRCDPISGHTALYWYRQSLGQGLEFLIYFQGNSAPDKSGLPSDRFSAERTGGSVSTLTIQRTQQEDSAVYLCASSLGTSGFNEQFFGPGTRLTVL.

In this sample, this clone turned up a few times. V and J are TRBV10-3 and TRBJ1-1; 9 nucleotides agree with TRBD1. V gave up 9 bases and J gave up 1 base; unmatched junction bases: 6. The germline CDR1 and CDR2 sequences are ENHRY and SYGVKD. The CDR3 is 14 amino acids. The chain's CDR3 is CAITQGQGNTEAFF. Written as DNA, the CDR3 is TGTGCCATAACCCAGGGACAGGGGAACACTGAAGCTTTCTTT.

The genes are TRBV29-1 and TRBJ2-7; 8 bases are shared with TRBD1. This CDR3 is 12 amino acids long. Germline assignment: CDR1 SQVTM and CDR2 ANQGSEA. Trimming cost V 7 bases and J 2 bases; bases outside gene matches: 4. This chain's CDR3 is CSAGTGAYEQYV. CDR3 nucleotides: TGCAGCGCTGGGACAGGCGCCTACGAGCAGTACGTC.

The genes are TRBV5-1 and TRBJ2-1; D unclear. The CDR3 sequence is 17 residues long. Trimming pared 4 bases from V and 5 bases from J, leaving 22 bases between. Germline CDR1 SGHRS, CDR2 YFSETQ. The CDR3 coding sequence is TGCGCCAGCAGCCAGAATAGATACCTCGACTGGGACAATGAGCAGTTCTTC. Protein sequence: CASSQNRYLDWDNEQFF.

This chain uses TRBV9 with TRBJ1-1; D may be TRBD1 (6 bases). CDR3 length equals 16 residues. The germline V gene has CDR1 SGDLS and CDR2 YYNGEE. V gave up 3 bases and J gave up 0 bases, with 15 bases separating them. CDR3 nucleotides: TGTGCCAGCAGCGCCCCGGACAGCCTTATGAACACTGAAGCTTTCTTT. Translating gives CASSAPDSLMNTEAFF.

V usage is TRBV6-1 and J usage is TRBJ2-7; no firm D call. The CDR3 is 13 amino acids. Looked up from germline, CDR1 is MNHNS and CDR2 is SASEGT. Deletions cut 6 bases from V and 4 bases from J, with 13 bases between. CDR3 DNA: TGTGCCAGCAGCAGTGCGGTGTTTTACGAGCAGTACTTC. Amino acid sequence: CASSSAVFYEQYF.

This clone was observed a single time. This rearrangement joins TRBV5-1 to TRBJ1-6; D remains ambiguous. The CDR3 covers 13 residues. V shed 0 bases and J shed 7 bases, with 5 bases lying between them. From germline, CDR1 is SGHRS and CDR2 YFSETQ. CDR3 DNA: TGCGCCAGCAGCTTGGACCTAAATTCACCCCTCCACTTT. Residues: CASSLDLNSPLHF.

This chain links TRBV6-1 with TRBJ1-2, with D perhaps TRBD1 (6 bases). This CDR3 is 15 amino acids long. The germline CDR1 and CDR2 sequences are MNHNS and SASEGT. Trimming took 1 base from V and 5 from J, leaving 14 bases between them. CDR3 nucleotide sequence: TGTGCCAGCAGTGAAGTAACAGGGTCGGTGTATGGCTACACCTTC. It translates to CASSEVTGSVYGYTF.

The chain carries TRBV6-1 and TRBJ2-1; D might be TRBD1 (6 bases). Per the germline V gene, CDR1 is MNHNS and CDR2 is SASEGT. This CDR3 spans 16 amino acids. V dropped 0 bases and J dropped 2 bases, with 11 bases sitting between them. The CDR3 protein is CASSEAEGVAYNEQFF. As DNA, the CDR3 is TGTGCCAGCAGTGAAGCAGAGGGGGTCGCCTACAATGAGCAGTTCTTC.

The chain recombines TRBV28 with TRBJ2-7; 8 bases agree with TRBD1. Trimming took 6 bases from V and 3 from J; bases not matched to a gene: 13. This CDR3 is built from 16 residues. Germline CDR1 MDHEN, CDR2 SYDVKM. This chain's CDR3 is CASSPLAWTGIYEQYF. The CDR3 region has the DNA TGTGCCAGCAGCCCGCTCGCTTGGACAGGGATCTACGAGCAGTACTTC.

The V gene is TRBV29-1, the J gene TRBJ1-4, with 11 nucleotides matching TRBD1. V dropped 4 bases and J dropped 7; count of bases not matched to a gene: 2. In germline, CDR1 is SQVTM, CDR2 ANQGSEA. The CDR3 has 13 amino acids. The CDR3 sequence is CSVGGQGGEKLFF. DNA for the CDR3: TGCAGCGTTGGGGGACAGGGGGGTGAAAAACTGTTTTTT.

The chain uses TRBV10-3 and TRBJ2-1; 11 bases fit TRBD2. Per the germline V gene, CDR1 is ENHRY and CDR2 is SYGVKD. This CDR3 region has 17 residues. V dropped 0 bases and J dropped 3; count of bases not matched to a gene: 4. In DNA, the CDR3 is TGTGCCATCAGTGAGTCTAGCGGGAGGGAGGGCTACAATGAGCAGTTCTTC. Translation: CAISESSGREGYNEQFF.

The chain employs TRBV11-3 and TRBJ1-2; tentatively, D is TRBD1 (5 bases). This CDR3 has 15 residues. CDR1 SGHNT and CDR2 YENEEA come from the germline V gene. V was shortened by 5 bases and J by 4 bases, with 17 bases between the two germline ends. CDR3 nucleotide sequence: TGTGCCAGCAGCGCAAATGGCCAGGGCAGCTATGGCTACACCTTC. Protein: CASSANGQGSYGYTF.

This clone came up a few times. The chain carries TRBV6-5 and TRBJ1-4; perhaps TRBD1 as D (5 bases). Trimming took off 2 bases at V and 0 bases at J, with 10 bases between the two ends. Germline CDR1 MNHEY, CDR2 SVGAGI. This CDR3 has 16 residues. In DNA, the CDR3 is TGTGCCAGCAGTTACCAGGGTTCTACAACTAATGAAAAACTGTTTTTT. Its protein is CASSYQGSTTNEKLFF.

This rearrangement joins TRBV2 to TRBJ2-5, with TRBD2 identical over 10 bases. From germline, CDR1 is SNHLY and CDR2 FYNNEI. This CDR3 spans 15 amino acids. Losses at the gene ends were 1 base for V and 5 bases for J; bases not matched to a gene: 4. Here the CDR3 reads CASSEVAGGFETQYF. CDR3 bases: TGTGCCAGCAGTGAAGTAGCGGGAGGTTTTGAGACCCAGTACTTC.

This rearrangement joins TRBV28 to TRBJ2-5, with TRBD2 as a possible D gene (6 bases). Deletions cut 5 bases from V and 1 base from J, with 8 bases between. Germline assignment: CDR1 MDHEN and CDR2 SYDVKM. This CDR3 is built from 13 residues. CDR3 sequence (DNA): TGTGCCAGCAGTCTAGCGTCCCAAGAGACCCAGTACTTC. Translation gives CASSLASQETQYF.

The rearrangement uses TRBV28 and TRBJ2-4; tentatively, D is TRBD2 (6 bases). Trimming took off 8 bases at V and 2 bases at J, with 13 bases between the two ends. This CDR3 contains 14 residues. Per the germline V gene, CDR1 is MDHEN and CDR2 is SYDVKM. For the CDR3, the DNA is TGTGCCAGCGGGAGGTTGGTTTCCAAAAACATTCAGTACTTC. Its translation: CASGRLVSKNIQYF.

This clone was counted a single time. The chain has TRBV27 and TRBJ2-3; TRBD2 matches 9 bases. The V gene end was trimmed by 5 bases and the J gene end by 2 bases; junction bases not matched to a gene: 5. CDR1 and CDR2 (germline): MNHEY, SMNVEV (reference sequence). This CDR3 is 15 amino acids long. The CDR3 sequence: CASSPGLATTDTQYF. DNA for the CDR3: TGTGCCAGCAGTCCAGGACTAGCGACCACAGATACGCAGTATTTT.

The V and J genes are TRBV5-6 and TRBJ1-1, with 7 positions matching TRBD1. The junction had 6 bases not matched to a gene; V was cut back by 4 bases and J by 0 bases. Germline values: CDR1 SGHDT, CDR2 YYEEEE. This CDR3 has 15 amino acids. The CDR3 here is CASSGTVFMNTEAFF. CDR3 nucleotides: TGTGCCAGCAGCGGGACAGTATTCATGAACACTGAAGCTTTCTTT.

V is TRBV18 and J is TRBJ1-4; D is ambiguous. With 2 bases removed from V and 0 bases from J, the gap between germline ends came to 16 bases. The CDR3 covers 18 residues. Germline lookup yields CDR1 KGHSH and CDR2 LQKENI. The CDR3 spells CASSPRREGGPTNEKLFF. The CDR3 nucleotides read TGTGCCAGCTCACCAAGAAGGGAAGGAGGGCCAACTAATGAAAAACTGTTTTTT. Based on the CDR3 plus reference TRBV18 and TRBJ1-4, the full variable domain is NAGVMQNPRHLVRRRGQEARLRCSPMKGHSHVYWYRQLPEEGLKFMVYLQKENIIDESGMPKERFSAEFPKEGPSILRIQQVVRGDSAAYFCASSPRREGGPTNEKLFFGSGTQLSVL.

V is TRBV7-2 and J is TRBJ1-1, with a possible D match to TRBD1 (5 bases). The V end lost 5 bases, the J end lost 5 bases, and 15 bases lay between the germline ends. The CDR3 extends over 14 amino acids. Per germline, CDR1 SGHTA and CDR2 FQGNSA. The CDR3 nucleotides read TGTGCCAGCAGCCAAGGCGGCAGGGCGACTGAAGCTTTCTTT. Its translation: CASSQGGRATEAFF.

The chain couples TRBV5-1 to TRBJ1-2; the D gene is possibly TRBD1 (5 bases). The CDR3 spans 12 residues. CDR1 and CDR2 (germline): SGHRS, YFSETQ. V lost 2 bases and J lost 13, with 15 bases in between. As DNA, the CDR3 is TGCGCCAGCAGCTTCGACAGAGATGGGTGCACCTTC. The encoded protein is CASSFDRDGCTF.

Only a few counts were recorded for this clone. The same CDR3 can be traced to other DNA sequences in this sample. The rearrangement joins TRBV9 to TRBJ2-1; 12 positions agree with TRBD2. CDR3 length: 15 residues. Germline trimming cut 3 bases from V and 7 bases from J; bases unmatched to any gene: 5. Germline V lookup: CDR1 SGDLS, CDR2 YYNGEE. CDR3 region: CASSATSGRTNEQFF. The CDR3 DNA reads TGTGCCAGCAGCGCAACTAGCGGGAGGACTAATGAGCAGTTCTTC.